Reported below is one T cell receptor (beta chain). Its target is unknown. This record belongs to a study of post-analysis software for immune sequencing data. Whole-study findings and limits: By F measure, samples from a shared preparation batch strongly co-clustered. Controls had lower frequencies than patients of about five TRBV segments, which included TRBV5-6, TRBV5-1 and TRBV20-1.

CDR3 length: 14 amino acids. The germline gives CDR1 SGHRS, CDR2 YFSETQ. With 6 bases clipped from V and 7 bases from J, the junction kept 10 bases outside the gene matches. Each TCR beta cDNA library carried unique molecular identifiers. TCRdb called the PCR reads again in MiXCR, with one record for every CDR3 protein. The table records fewer than 600,000 distinct CDR3 sequences, less than 45% of them present only once. V usage is TRBV5-1 and J usage is TRBJ2-1; TRBD1 agrees at 7 bases. Sequenced: blood. The receptor's source is a girl under 18 with multiple sclerosis. In DNA form, the CDR3 reads TGCGCCAGCACCCCGCGACAGGGATGGAATGAGCAGTTCTTC. Translation gives CASTPRQGWNEQFF.